The 13 T cell receptor beta chains below were found in one sample sequenced in a study of regulatory T cells in long-lasting Graves disease (dated by TCRdb to 2020 to 2022). This specimen's time point label, interpreted: newly diagnosed GD, antithyroid drugs for less than 3 months. RNA was extracted from PBMCs in TRIzol for both TCR sequencing and RNA sequencing. The library was prepared using multiplex PCR. Sequencing took place on an Illumina HiSeq 4000. TCR beta libraries were built with iRepertoire HTBI primers and Arm-PCR amplification of CDR3 regions. TCRdb passed the public sequencing reads through fastp at Q25 and MiXCR, retaining productive beta sequences. Each CDR3 protein gets just one entry, which takes the most common genes and DNA from the rows behind it. The sample records about 560,000 distinct CDR3 sequences, roughly 16% of which are singletons. More than 10% of the sample goes to the ten largest clones.

The same specimen was also included in a second study, on T cells in Graves' hyperthyroidism and ophthalmopathy.

Sequenced here: peripheral blood mononuclear cells (PBMCs), sampled at new diagnosis, from a patient treated with antithyroid drugs. The receptors were sampled from a man aged 18-30 years with Graves disease. Donor details come from another sample of the same person, matched by shared clones.

This clonotype has ten or more counts. At one boundary the junction diverges from the germline segment, which might be a read error. The genes are TRBV7-3 and TRBJ2-3; D possibly corresponds to TRBD2 (6 bases). Germline assignment: CDR1 SGHTA and CDR2 FQGTGA. CDR3 size: 15 residues. CDR3 DNA sequence: TGTGCCAGCAGCGTAACACTAGCAGCTACAGATACGCAGTATTTT. Translating gives CASSVTLAATDTQYF.

Many counts were recorded for this clonotype. The chain employs TRBV3-1 and TRBJ1-1; unclear D gene. Between the trimmed V and J ends, which lost 0 bases and 1 base, there was a span of 12 bases. The CDR3 is 16 amino acids. Germline V gives CDR1 LGHDT, CDR2 YNNKEL (reference sequence). The CDR3 coding sequence is TGTGCCAGCAGCCAAGATTATCGGGCCTCGAACACTGAAGCTTTCTTT. Its translation is CASSQDYRASNTEAFF. The full variable domain, in which reference TRBV3-1 and TRBJ1-1 provide the parts outside the CDR3, is DTAVSQTPKYLVTQMGNDKSIKCEQNLGHDTMYWYKQDSKKFLKIMFSYNNKELIINETVPNRFSPKSPDKAHLNLHINSLELGDSAVYFCASSQDYRASNTEAFFGQGTRLTVV.

The chain recombines TRBV6-9 with TRBJ1-1, with D perhaps TRBD1 (6 bases). Germline V lookup: CDR1 MNHGY, CDR2 SVAAGI. V gave up 3 bases and J gave up 8 bases, with 13 bases separating them. The CDR3 spans 13 residues. CDR3 DNA sequence: TGTGCCAGCAGTTACAGAACGACAGGCGAAGCTTTCTTT. Translation gives CASSYRTTGEAFF.

This clonotype was found many times. The V and J genes are TRBV6-1 and TRBJ1-3; D not resolved. With 7 bases removed from V and 0 bases from J, the gap between germline ends came to 10 bases. The CDR3 contains 14 residues. CDR1 MNHNS and CDR2 SASEGT come from the germline V gene. The CDR3 sequence: CASIVDFSGNTIYF. The DNA of the CDR3 is TGTGCCAGCATTGTGGACTTCTCTGGAAACACCATATATTTT.

This clonotype was seen more than once but under ten times. The chain recombines TRBV6-4 with TRBJ2-7; D perhaps matches TRBD1 (6 bases). This CDR3 contains 13 residues. The germline V and J ends were trimmed by 3 bases and 3 bases, with 9 bases remaining between them. CDR1 and CDR2 from the germline V gene are MRHNA and SNTAGT. Here the CDR3 DNA reads TGTGCCAGCAGTGAGGGGGCGAACTACGAGCAGTACTTC. Protein: CASSEGANYEQYF.

This clonotype occurred many times. The chain has TRBV13 and TRBJ2-7; 8 nucleotides line up with TRBD1. The CDR3 runs to 16 residues. Trimming removed 4 bases from V and 5 bases from J; junction bases left unmatched: 13. CDR1 is PRHDT and CDR2 is FYEKMQ in the germline V gene (reference sequence). CDR3 region: CASSSTTGEGPNEQYF. The CDR3 region has the DNA TGTGCCAGCAGCTCAACGACAGGGGAAGGTCCCAACGAGCAGTACTTC.

As DNA, the CDR3 is TGCAGTGCTAGAGATTCGGGTCTCGCCTCCGATGGCTACACCTTC. Protein: CSARDSGLASDGYTF. The chain has TRBV20-1 and TRBJ1-2; D gene uncertain. Per germline, CDR1 DFQATT and CDR2 SNEGSKA (reference sequence). The CDR3 runs 15 residues. The V and J ends lost 0 bases and 6 bases respectively, with 17 bases between them.

This clonotype occurred a few times. This chain connects TRBV29-1 to TRBJ1-2; a possible D gene is TRBD1 (5 bases). The CDR3 contains 14 residues. Germline V gene sequence: CDR1 SQVTM, CDR2 ANQGSEA. V dropped 4 bases and J dropped 5 bases, with 17 bases sitting between them. The chain's CDR3 is CSVGADTSGYGYTF. The CDR3 DNA sequence: TGCAGCGTTGGGGCGGACACCTCAGGGTATGGCTACACCTTC.

This clonotype was counted ten times or more. The chain combines TRBV29-1 with TRBJ2-3; D might be TRBD1 (6 bases). The V end lost 6 bases, the J end lost 0 bases, and 10 bases lay between the germline ends. CDR1 SQVTM and CDR2 ANQGSEA come from the germline V gene. The CDR3 is 13 amino acids. The CDR3 nucleotides are TGCAGCGTAGTGGGGGCTAGCACAGATACGCAGTATTTT. It specifies CSVVGASTDTQYF.

This chain connects TRBV7-9 to TRBJ1-3; D remains ambiguous. CDR3 length equals 12 residues. V was trimmed by 8 bases and J by 0 bases, leaving 5 bases between them. Germline values: CDR1 SEHNR, CDR2 FQNEAQ (reference sequence). CDR3 in DNA: TGTGCCAGCCTCAGCTCTGGAAACACCATATATTTT. This gives the protein CASLSSGNTIYF.

This chain uses TRBV14 with TRBJ2-1; D may be TRBD1 (5 bases). This CDR3 comprises 15 residues. V gave up 0 bases and J gave up 4 bases, with 10 bases separating them. Germline-derived CDR1 and CDR2 are SGHDN and FVKESK. This CDR3 is CASSQENRPYNEQFF. The CDR3 DNA is TGTGCCAGCAGCCAAGAAAACAGGCCTTACAATGAGCAGTTCTTC.

Many counts were recorded for this clonotype. This chain uses TRBV6-1 with TRBJ2-7, with 9 nucleotides matching TRBD1. Germline V lookup: CDR1 MNHNS, CDR2 SASEGT. Trimming removed 6 bases from V and 3 bases from J; junction bases left unmatched: 6. This CDR3 has 14 residues. The CDR3 region is CASSGGQGFYEQYF. In DNA, the CDR3 is TGTGCCAGCAGCGGGGGACAGGGATTCTACGAGCAGTACTTC.

Comment on this clonotype: A clone one base away is much larger, so this may be a read error. This chain links TRBV6-5 with TRBJ2-5; D ambiguous. The CDR3 consists of 14 residues. Germline V gene lookup returns CDR1 MNHEY and CDR2 SVGAGI. CDR3 protein: CAGSYGQLRETQYF. CDR3 nucleotides: TGTGCCGGCAGTTACGGGCAGCTGAGAGAGACCCAGTACTTC.